This T cell receptor (beta chain) was captured by sequencing in a study of cytomegalovirus exposure and HLA in healthy donors. Looking at the study overall: Around 77 million unique TCRs from HLA-typed donors made up an early data release.

V dropped 2 bases and J dropped 1 base, with 10 bases sitting between them. The CDR3 has 15 residues. The V gene's germline CDR1 is LGHNA and CDR2 YNFKEQ. 60 Vbeta and 13 Jbeta primers were used in PCR. The data were produced by immunoSEQ multiplex PCR, yet TCRdb's version contains in-frame clones alone and is incomplete. The sample yields about 110,000 clones, approximately 70% seen once. Sample: PBMCs. This TCR came from a woman aged 25 to 39 in good health and CMV-seronegative. This chain links TRBV4-2 with TRBJ2-3, with TRBD1 as a possible D gene (6 bases). The CDR3 is CASSQFAGGTDTQYF. The CDR3 bases are TGTGCCAGCAGCCAATTCGCAGGGGGCACAGATACGCAGTATTTT.